Listed here are 28 T cell receptor beta chains from one sample, sequenced in a study of cytomegalovirus exposure and HLA in healthy donors. Primers: 60 Vbeta forward and 13 Jbeta reverse. Measured with immunoSEQ multiplex PCR; TCRdb has only the in-frame clones, and not every one. The data hold approximately 150,000 clones, with around 77% observed a single time. Material: PBMCs. The receptor set was obtained from a man aged 25-40 years in good health and CMV-seropositive.

This chain links TRBV9 with TRBJ1-1; 7 bases agree with TRBD1. The CDR3 sequence is 13 residues long. V trimming: 0 bases; J trimming: 9 bases; junction bases outside the gene matches: 5. Germline values: CDR1 SGDLS, CDR2 YYNGEE. Here the CDR3 reads CASSVVETGQAFF. Here the CDR3 DNA reads TGTGCCAGCAGCGTAGTTGAGACAGGGCAAGCTTTCTTT.

V usage is TRBV5-1 and J usage is TRBJ1-4, with TRBD1 as a possible D gene (6 bases). Germline V CDR1 and CDR2: SGHRS, YFSETQ. The CDR3 loop spans 14 amino acids. The V and J ends lost 5 bases and 5 bases respectively, with 13 bases between them. In DNA, the CDR3 is TGCGCCAGCAGTCCCGAGGACAGAAATGAAAAACTGTTTTTT. This translates into CASSPEDRNEKLFF.

The gene calls are TRBV9 and TRBJ2-3; 13 bases match TRBD2. Germline assignment: CDR1 SGDLS and CDR2 YYNGEE. The CDR3 has 19 residues. V lost 4 bases and J lost 1; bases outside the gene matches: 12. The CDR3, as DNA: TGTGCCAGCAGCTCACACTGGACTAGCGGGGGTCTTCGCACAGATACGCAGTATTTT. Translating gives CASSSHWTSGGLRTDTQYF.

V usage is TRBV5-3 and J usage is TRBJ1-2; TRBD1 matches 7 bases. TRBV5-3 is an ORF, and what it does is uncertain. The CDR3 sequence is 17 residues long. J lost 1 base, V lost 4 bases, and 13 bases had no gene match. The CDR3 DNA reads as TGTGCCAGAAGCACGAACGGACAGGATCGTAATAACTATGGCTACACCTTC. Translated: CARSTNGQDRNNYGYTF.

The CDR3 DNA is TGTGCCAGCAGCCAAGCGCTAGACAGTTCCTACGAGCAGTACTTC. It specifies CASSQALDSSYEQYF. This chain uses TRBV4-2 with TRBJ2-7, with a weak D call TRBD1 (5 bases). Trimming cost V 1 base and J 1 base, with 11 bases left between them. This CDR3 is built from 15 residues. Germline V CDR1 and CDR2: LGHNA, YNFKEQ.

V and J are TRBV11-2 and TRBJ2-1; 7 bases map to TRBD1. J gave up 2 bases and V 5 bases, and 6 bases lay outside the gene matches. Germline loops: CDR1 SGHAT, CDR2 FQNNGV. This CDR3 has 15 amino acids. CDR3 sequence (DNA): TGTGCCAGCAGCATCGGGACAGCAGCCTACAATGAGCAGTTCTTC. It translates to CASSIGTAAYNEQFF.

The V call is TRBV5-4, the J call TRBJ2-5; 13 bases agree with TRBD2. Losses at the gene ends were 3 bases for V and 1 base for J; bases not matched to a gene: 3. Germline values: CDR1 SGHNT, CDR2 YYREEE (reference sequence). CDR3 size: 16 residues. The CDR3, as DNA: TGTGCCAGCAGCTCGAGACTAGCGGGGGGCCAAGAGACCCAGTACTTC. As protein: CASSSRLAGGQETQYF.

This chain connects TRBV14 to TRBJ2-5; D gene uncertain. V was trimmed by 0 bases and J by 5 bases, leaving 7 bases between them. This CDR3 has 13 residues. Germline assignment: CDR1 SGHDN and CDR2 FVKESK. Here the CDR3 reads CASSQDGRETQYF. Here the CDR3 DNA reads TGTGCCAGCAGCCAAGATGGTCGGGAGACCCAGTACTTC.

The chain is built from TRBV28 and TRBJ1-5; D unresolved. Per the germline V gene, CDR1 is MDHEN and CDR2 is SYDVKM. This CDR3 is 17 amino acids long. The ends were cut back, 5 bases at V and 0 bases at J, with 17 bases in the middle. CDR3 sequence (DNA): TGTGCCAGCAGTCCTTCAGGCTCCTCTTATAGCAATCAGCCCCAGCATTTT. Protein sequence: CASSPSGSSYSNQPQHF.

The chain carries TRBV5-1 and TRBJ2-4; 10 nucleotides align to TRBD1. CDR1 SGHRS and CDR2 YFSETQ come from the germline V gene. The CDR3 length is 13 residues. The V gene end was trimmed by 6 bases and the J gene end by 8 bases; junction bases not matched to a gene: 5. Here the CDR3 reads CASKEGTGDIQYF. CDR3 DNA: TGCGCCAGCAAAGAGGGGACAGGGGACATTCAGTACTTC.

This clone occurred a few times. The CDR3 sequence is CASRRGTDSNQPQHF. The DNA for the CDR3 is TGTGCCAGCAGGAGGGGGACGGATAGCAATCAGCCCCAGCATTTT. The V and J genes are TRBV6-5 and TRBJ1-5; weak D call: TRBD1 (6 bases). The CDR3 length is 15 residues. Trimming pared 6 bases from V and 0 bases from J, leaving 12 bases between. Germline CDR1 and CDR2: MNHEY and SVGAGI.

The J gene is TRBJ2-7, the V gene TRBV28, with D possibly being TRBD1 (5 bases). Trimming took off 6 bases at V and 5 bases at J, with 11 bases between the two ends. This CDR3 is built from 12 residues. Germline CDR1 is MDHEN and CDR2 is SYDVKM. The CDR3 is CASSPRVHEQYF. For the CDR3, the DNA is TGTGCCAGCAGCCCCAGGGTTCACGAGCAGTACTTC.

The CDR3, as DNA: TGTGCCAGCAGCGCGCGGACTAGCGGGGGAGGTAGTGAGCAGTTCTTC. It yields the protein CASSARTSGGGSEQFF. This chain links TRBV4-2 with TRBJ2-1; 13 bases are shared with TRBD2. Trimming removed 5 bases from V and 9 bases from J; junction bases left unmatched: 10. Germline CDR1 LGHNA, CDR2 YNFKEQ. The CDR3 runs 16 residues.

The CDR3 nucleotides are TGTGCCTGGAGTGTACTGGGGGGCAATGAGCAGTTCTTC. Translation: CAWSVLGGNEQFF. This sequence joins TRBV30 and TRBJ2-1; D is possibly TRBD2 (6 bases). The CDR3 runs to 13 residues. The germline V and J ends were trimmed by 0 bases and 6 bases, with 9 bases remaining between them. Looked up from germline, CDR1 is GTSNPN and CDR2 is SVGIG (reference sequence).

This sequence joins TRBV10-2 and TRBJ2-2, with D tentatively TRBD1 (6 bases). The CDR3 has 17 amino acids. Germline V gene lookup returns CDR1 WSHSY and CDR2 SAAADI. V lost 4 bases to trimming and J lost 0 bases, with 15 bases between them. This chain's CDR3 is CASSVSTGHPNTGELFF. The CDR3 nucleotides are TGCGCCAGCAGTGTTTCCACGGGACATCCGAACACCGGGGAGCTGTTTTTT.

The genes are TRBV2 and TRBJ2-5; 7 bases fit TRBD1. J lost 4 bases, V lost 4 bases, and 6 bases had no gene match. Per germline, CDR1 SNHLY and CDR2 FYNNEI. CDR3 length: 14 amino acids. The CDR3 DNA follows: TGTGCCAGCAGTGGAGTGACAGGGCCAGAGACCCAGTACTTC. As protein: CASSGVTGPETQYF.

CDR3 sequence (DNA): TGCGCCAGTAAAACCGGGACAGTGGCAGATACGCAGTATTTT. Translation: CASKTGTVADTQYF. The chain recombines TRBV5-1 with TRBJ2-3; 7 bases line up with TRBD1. There are 14 residues in the CDR3. Looked up from germline, CDR1 is SGHRS and CDR2 is YFSETQ. The V segment lost 8 bases and the J segment 4 bases; nucleotides outside the gene matches: 10.

The J gene is TRBJ2-3, the V gene TRBV4-2; 9 nucleotides align to TRBD2. V was pared by 1 base and J by 5 bases, with 7 bases of the junction left unmatched. CDR1 and CDR2 (germline): LGHNA, YNFKEQ. The CDR3 loop spans 16 amino acids. The CDR3 bases are TGTGCCAGCAGCCAAGTCCGCGCGGGGGGGAAAGATACGCAGTATTTT. The encoded protein is CASSQVRAGGKDTQYF.

The J gene is TRBJ2-3, the V gene TRBV5-1; TRBD1 agrees at 12 bases. V lost 3 bases and J lost 0; bases outside the gene matches: 14. Germline loops: CDR1 SGHRS, CDR2 YFSETQ. The CDR3 contains 20 residues. The CDR3 sequence is CASSWGTGGAGLGSTDTQYF. In DNA, the CDR3 is TGCGCCAGCAGCTGGGGGACAGGGGGCGCAGGGCTAGGTAGCACAGATACGCAGTATTTT.

This chain joins TRBV7-8 and TRBJ1-5; no firm D call. With 1 base removed from V and 0 bases from J, the gap between germline ends came to 10 bases. Germline V lookup: CDR1 SGHVS, CDR2 FQNEAQ. CDR3 length: 16 amino acids. CDR3: CASSLVTEPSNQPQHF. For the CDR3, the DNA is TGTGCCAGCAGCTTAGTCACGGAGCCTAGCAATCAGCCCCAGCATTTT.

This clone has a handful of counts. The gene calls are TRBV6-6 and TRBJ2-1; 13 nucleotides line up with TRBD2. CDR1 is MNHNY, CDR2 SVGAGI, per germline (reference sequence). This CDR3 has 16 residues. The V gene end was trimmed by 2 bases and the J gene end by 8 bases; junction bases not matched to a gene: 6. The DNA for the CDR3 is TGTGCCAGCAGTTACCCACCGGGACTAGCGGGGCATGAGCAGTTCTTC. As protein: CASSYPPGLAGHEQFF.

V gene TRBV6-6 combines with J gene TRBJ2-1, with D unclear. This CDR3 spans 13 amino acids. Germline CDR1 reads MNHNY; CDR2 reads SVGAGI (reference sequence). V was clipped by 6 bases and J by 0 bases, with 6 bases between them. CDR3 in amino acids: CASSPSSYNEQFF. CDR3 DNA: TGTGCCAGCAGCCCTAGCTCCTACAATGAGCAGTTCTTC.

This rearrangement joins TRBV9 to TRBJ2-1, with 10 bases identical to TRBD2. The CDR3 loop spans 15 amino acids. Unmatched junction bases numbered 4, after V lost 0 bases and J lost 7 bases. In germline, CDR1 is SGDLS, CDR2 YYNGEE. CDR3 coding DNA: TGTGCCAGCAGCGTAGCTGGACTAGCGGTAAATGAGCAGTTCTTC. Amino acid sequence: CASSVAGLAVNEQFF.

This clone showed up just once. The genes are TRBV7-2 and TRBJ2-7, with D perhaps TRBD1 (6 bases). V dropped 4 bases and J dropped 1 base, with 14 bases sitting between them. The CDR3 is 15 amino acids. Germline lookup yields CDR1 SGHTA and CDR2 FQGNSA. This CDR3 is CASSSRQVLSYEQYF. The CDR3 DNA reads as TGTGCCAGCAGCTCCAGACAGGTCCTATCCTACGAGCAGTACTTC.

This chain uses TRBV15 with TRBJ2-7; D remains unclear. The germline V gene encodes CDR1 LNHNV and CDR2 YYDKDF (reference sequence). V dropped 4 bases and J dropped 3 bases, with 10 bases sitting between them. This CDR3 contains 13 residues. The CDR3, as DNA: TGTGCCACCAGCAAAGACAACTTCTACGAGCAGTACTTC. As protein: CATSKDNFYEQYF.

The chain uses TRBV7-2 and TRBJ2-1, with TRBD2 as a possible D gene (7 bases). Germline loops: CDR1 SGHTA, CDR2 FQGNSA. Trimming removed 7 bases from V and 4 bases from J, with 17 bases in between. The CDR3 is made up of 15 amino acids. CDR3 sequence reads: CASIPAAGAYNEQFF. The CDR3 region has the DNA TGTGCCAGCATCCCGGCGGCGGGGGCATACAATGAGCAGTTCTTC. The variable domain in full, completed from reference TRBV7-2 and TRBJ2-1, reads GAGVSQSPSNKVTEKGKDVELRCDPISGHTALYWYRQSLGQGLEFLIYFQGNSAPDKSGLPSDRFSAERTGGSVSTLTIQRTQQEDSAVYLCASIPAAGAYNEQFFGPGTRLTVL.

This clone was observed a single time. This rearrangement joins TRBV19 to TRBJ1-6; TRBD1 agrees at 9 bases. Germline V gene data show CDR1 as LNHDA and CDR2 as SQIVND (reference sequence). V lost 7 bases to trimming and J lost 6 bases; unmatched junction nucleotides: 7. This CDR3 has 15 amino acids. The CDR3 sequence is CASKVWDRANSPLHF. Here the CDR3 DNA reads TGTGCCAGTAAGGTATGGGACAGGGCTAATTCACCCCTCCACTTT. Full variable domain (outside the CDR3, taken from reference TRBV19 and TRBJ1-6): DGGITQSPKYLFRKEGQNVTLSCEQNLNHDAMYWYRQDPGQGLRLIYYSQIVNDFQKGDIAEGYSVSREKKESFPLTVTSAQKNPTAFYLCASKVWDRANSPLHFGNGTRLTVT.

The V and J genes are TRBV5-1 and TRBJ2-5, with D possibly matching TRBD1 (6 bases). The germline CDR1 and CDR2 sequences are SGHRS and YFSETQ. V was clipped by 1 base and J by 2 bases, with 9 bases between them. The CDR3 spans 14 residues. CDR3 DNA sequence: TGCGCCAGCAGCTTGAGTACAGGGCAAGAGACCCAGTACTTC. Translation: CASSLSTGQETQYF.